This T cell receptor beta chain appears in the sequencing data of a study of metastatic and nonmetastatic thyroid tumors. Points from the study as a whole: Benign nodules were reported to have significantly lower TCR beta diversity than malignant thyroid tumors, in blood and tumor.

Patients had received no treatment of any kind before thyroid surgery. As to this clone: Antigen unknown.

The germline CDR1 and CDR2 sequences are SGHTA and FQGNSA. V lost 3 bases and J lost 3, with 11 bases in between. This CDR3 has 14 amino acids. TCRdb reprocessed the PCR reads using MiXCR. The table shows more than 20,000 clones, with more than 15% occurring only once. The receptor was isolated from a male donor with papillary thyroid cancer or a benign thyroid nodule (not recorded which). Some clones in this sample may be carry-over from other donors' samples. The sample consisted of adjacent normal tissue. The chain has TRBV7-2 and TRBJ1-1, with a tentative D call TRBD1 (5 bases). DNA for the CDR3: TGTGCCAGCAGCTTGAGATGGGACTACACTGAAGCTTTCTTT. It translates to CASSLRWDYTEAFF.